Below are 4 T cell receptor beta chains sequenced from a single sample in a study of T cell changes during pregnancy in multiple sclerosis. Produced via immunoSEQ multiplex PCR; TCRdb's table is partial and in-frame only. The sample shows 40,000 to 55,000 clones, around 90% of them seen only once. This specimen was peripheral blood, taken in the first trimester of pregnancy. These receptors originate from a female donor in good health, enrolled as a control in a pregnancy study.

V is TRBV4-1 and J is TRBJ2-5; 8 nucleotides agree with TRBD1. CDR3 length: 18 amino acids. Germline assignment: CDR1 MGHRA and CDR2 YSYEKL. The ends lost 3 bases at V and 3 bases at J; junction bases unmatched: 15. The DNA of the CDR3 is TGCGCCAGCAGCCAGCTCTCGAACAGGGGGTTATCAGAAGAGACCCAGTACTTC. This codes for CASSQLSNRGLSEETQYF.

The V and J genes are TRBV7-9 and TRBJ2-5; no clear D gene. The closer fit of TRBJ2-7 to the DNA end suggests the J call may be wrong. This CDR3 has 14 amino acids. Germline V gives CDR1 SEHNR, CDR2 FQNEAQ (reference sequence). The CDR3 nucleotides read TGTGCCAGCAGCTTACCTCGTGAAGCCTACGAGCAGTACTTC. It encodes CASSLPREAYEQYF.

The J gene is TRBJ2-7, the V gene TRBV18, with D possibly TRBD1 on 6 matching bases. Trimming took off 2 bases at V and 0 bases at J, with 8 bases between the two ends. Germline CDR1 KGHSH, CDR2 LQKENI. This CDR3 is built from 14 residues. CDR3 region: CASSPGQSSYEQYF. CDR3 DNA sequence: TGTGCCAGCTCACCAGGACAGTCCTCCTACGAGCAGTACTTC. Together with reference TRBV18 and TRBJ2-7, the CDR3 gives the full variable domain: NAGVMQNPRHLVRRRGQEARLRCSPMKGHSHVYWYRQLPEEGLKFMVYLQKENIIDESGMPKERFSAEFPKEGPSILRIQQVVRGDSAAYFCASSPGQSSYEQYFGPGTRLTVT.

This chain joins TRBV9 and TRBJ2-5, with D possibly matching TRBD2 (5 bases). Matching the DNA end better, TRBJ2-7 makes the J call doubtful. The CDR3 is made up of 12 amino acids. Per germline, CDR1 SGDLS and CDR2 YYNGEE. CDR3 region: CASAGDSYEQYF. The CDR3 DNA reads TGTGCCAGCGCCGGGGATTCCTACGAGCAGTACTTC.